This is a list of T cell receptor beta chains from one sample in a study of shared clonotypes between healthy human individuals. TCRdb's table, derived via immunoSEQ multiplex PCR, lists solely in-frame clones and lacks some. Here the sample spans approximately 500,000 clones, about 78% being singletons. The sample consisted of PBMCs. The receptors were gathered from a woman aged 40 to 50 in good health. Some clones in this sample may be carry-over from other donors' samples. Both conserved end residues are part of each CDR3.

J gene: TRBJ2-7; V gene: TRBV10-3; CDR3 protein: CASSSDRGMGEQYF
J gene: TRBJ2-1; V gene: TRBV19; CDR3 protein: CASTSRVRNNEQFF
J gene: TRBJ1-1; V gene: TRBV6-5; CDR3 protein: CASSYSDTLNTEAFF
J gene: TRBJ2-7; V gene: TRBV6-1; CDR3 protein: CASIRDRAHEQYF
J gene: TRBJ1-2; V gene: TRBV28; CDR3 protein: CASRAGNYGYTF
J gene: TRBJ2-2; V gene: TRBV4-1; CDR3 protein: CASSHYGQNTGELFF
J gene: TRBJ2-1; V gene: TRBV19; CDR3 protein: CASSVSVSSYNEQFF
J gene: TRBJ1-5; V gene: TRBV5-6; CDR3 protein: CASSFGPLTTSNQPQHF
J gene: TRBJ2-7; V gene: TRBV5-1; CDR3 protein: CASSPRQGHSYEQYF
J gene: TRBJ2-2; V gene: TRBV11-2; CDR3 protein: CASSSSGKGGELFF